This T cell receptor (beta chain) was obtained from a study of blood T cell repertoires in COVID-19 (dated by TCRdb to about 2020). For the wider study: Samples from collaborators originated in the United States, Italy and Spain and spanned both the acute and convalescent phases of COVID-19. The prospective study material was composed of cDNA or gDNA derived from T cells, B-cell-depleted T cells, or PBMCs. The dataset comprised deeply sampled blood TCRbeta repertoires from subjects exposed to, actively infected with, or recovered from COVID-19. The repertoires were released in a freely available public database meant as a resource for research on the immune response to SARS-CoV-2. The samples were drawn from the first 160 participants of the ongoing ImmuneRACE study and from 950 to 1,500 subjects provided by 6 global collaborators. Nearly every sample came with metadata listing a de-identified subject ID, COVID-19 status, age in years and sex. Where available, HLA class I and class II types were taken from metadata supplied by the sample provider and were not determined by assay-based typing. Summary of the overall study and its limitations: The quantity of clinical and demographic metadata differed by source and by participant and was supplied without curation.

CDR1 and CDR2 were assigned from the germline V gene as SNHLY and FYNNEI. The CDR3 starts with the cysteine, ends with the phenylalanine, and has 15 residues. Only the CDR3 portion is preserved as DNA: 45 bases, with reading frame beginning at the first base. V is clipped by 8 bases and J by 1 base, and the sequence between their germline boundaries is 16 bases long. Collaborating institutions collected whole blood in K2EDTA tubes following their own protocols. For TCRbeta analysis, collaborators shipped samples as frozen whole blood, isolated PBMCs, or DNA extracted from either of those sample types. TCRbeta CDR3 regions were amplified from genomic DNA by means of the immunoSEQ Assay, a bias-controlled multiplex PCR. In the authors' own workflow: Nucleated cell counts per sample were estimated from amplification of reference gene primers within the assay. Sequence reads were collapsed and filtered to measure the absolute abundance of every unique TCRbeta CDR3 rearrangement. For each sample, productive Simpson clonality was calculated as the square root of Simpson's diversity index across productive rearrangements. The source is immuneACCESS, and TCRdb retained only in-frame sequences with V and J called. Part of the clones is not carried over; for the studies checked, unresolved V genes explain less than half of this, and the remainder is unexplained. V, J and clone size derive from that table, while D and trimming were established from the DNA sequence. Within this sample are fewer than 80,000 clones, with 86% of them counted one time only. The ten largest clones represent roughly 2% of the sample.

Details on this clone: Its cognate antigen has yet to be identified. No quality values exist for individual bases; no much larger clone is one base distant.

Sequences were obtained from peripheral blood. The sequence came from a man aged 25 to 40 with acute or convalescent COVID-19. This sequence uses TRBV2 and TRBJ2-3; D gene: possibly TRBD2, on 6 matching bases. The nucleotide sequence is TGTGCCAGCGGAAGTGGGGGGACGGGCACAGATACGCAGTATTTT. Its translation is CASGSGGTGTDTQYF.